This TCR beta chain was documented in a study of blood T cell repertoires in COVID-19. Study information: Material from acute and convalescent COVID-19 was sourced from the United States, Italy and Spain. Sources were T cells, B-cell-depleted T cells, or PBMCs; the material itself was cDNA or gDNA.

CDR1 and CDR2 from the germline V gene are MDHEN and SYDVKM. CDR3 length equals 13 residues. V was cut by 4 bases and J by 6 bases, with 9 bases left in between. In the source study's methods: Reference gene primers were amplified, and this amplification served to estimate nucleated cell counts. The method was immunoSEQ multiplex PCR; TCRdb's version includes in-frame clones alone and lacks a portion of them. V, J and clone size reflect that table, while D and trimming were determined from the DNA. The sample has about 310,000 clones; around 86% are singletons. The chain links TRBV28 to TRBJ2-2, with D perhaps matching TRBD2 (6 bases). The sequenced material came from peripheral blood. The TCR originated in a man aged 45-60 years with active or convalescent COVID-19. CDR3 bases: TGTGCCAGCAGTTCGGGAGTCCCCGGGGAGCTGTTTTTT. It encodes CASSSGVPGELFF.